This TCR beta chain stems from a study of blood T cell repertoires in COVID-19. For the study at large: Samples came from the United States, Italy and Spain, spanning acute and convalescent COVID-19.

Authors' analysis steps: Counts of nucleated cells, estimated from reference gene primer amplification, were obtained. Some clones are missing from TCRdb's copy, which holds only in-frame ones; the method was immunoSEQ multiplex PCR. V, J and clone size reflect that table, while D and trimming were determined from the DNA. The table shows 250,000 to 300,000 clones, with around 90% occurring only once. This CDR3 has 14 residues. V lost 3 bases and J lost 3, with 9 bases in between. Germline CDR1 SGHRS, CDR2 YFSETQ. The specimen was peripheral blood. The gene calls are TRBV5-1 and TRBJ1-4, with a tentative D call TRBD1 (6 bases). The source is a man in his forties or fifties with acute or convalescent COVID-19. The CDR3 reads CASSSRGANEKLFF. The CDR3 DNA reads TGCGCCAGCAGCTCCAGGGGCGCTAATGAAAAACTGTTTTTT.